These 28 T cell receptor beta chains came from one sample sequenced in a study of PD-L1 blockade in urothelial cancer. Time point: peripheral blood 6 weeks after treatment start. Only in-frame clones appear in the TCRdb table, and some are missing; sequencing was by immunoSEQ multiplex PCR. The sample contains roughly 120,000 clones, approximately 90% of which appear only once. The sample in question was PBMCs, obtained around atezolizumab (anti-PD-L1) treatment. The receptor set was obtained from a man aged 55 to 70 with urothelial cancer.

As to this clone: The junction shows a germline mismatch at one end, possibly a read error. The V and J genes are TRBV11-2 and TRBJ2-7, with D tentatively TRBD1 (7 bases). This CDR3 has 13 residues. In germline, CDR1 is SGHAT, CDR2 FQNNGV. CDR3 protein: CASSVDRAGEQYF. In DNA, the CDR3 is TGTGCCAGCAGCGTAGACAGGGCGGGGGAGCAGTACTTC.

V usage is TRBV18 and J usage is TRBJ2-5; perhaps TRBD2 as D (5 bases). The length of the CDR3 is 15 residues. Trimming cost V 0 bases and J 1 base, with 9 bases left between them. Germline values: CDR1 KGHSH, CDR2 LQKENI. The CDR3: CASSPPGAPQETQYF. In DNA form, the CDR3 reads TGTGCCAGCTCACCACCGGGAGCACCCCAAGAGACCCAGTACTTC.

The chain joins TRBV19 to TRBJ2-4, with a tentative D call TRBD1 (6 bases). With 5 bases removed from V and 3 bases from J, the gap between germline ends came to 14 bases. Germline CDR1 and CDR2: LNHDA and SQIVND (reference sequence). The CDR3 is 15 amino acids. The CDR3 nucleotides read TGTGCCAGTAGTGTACAGGGTCTTAGCAAAAACATTCAGTACTTC. Translation gives CASSVQGLSKNIQYF.

This chain links TRBV27 with TRBJ1-1, with D unclear. With 3 bases removed from V and 1 base from J, the gap between germline ends came to 18 bases. CDR3 length: 17 amino acids. CDR1 is MNHEY, CDR2 SMNVEV, per germline (reference sequence). CDR3 sequence reads: CASSFVRVGRANTEAFF. As DNA, the CDR3 is TGTGCCAGCAGTTTTGTTAGAGTCGGGCGGGCGAACACTGAAGCTTTCTTT.

CDR3 amino acids: CASSPGVGGRAYGYTF. The CDR3 DNA reads TGTGCCAGCAGCCCCGGTGTGGGGGGGCGGGCCTATGGCTACACCTTC. The rearrangement links TRBV5-6 to TRBJ1-2, with D possibly matching TRBD1 (6 bases). CDR1 and CDR2 (germline): SGHDT, YYEEEE. The CDR3 has 16 amino acids. V was clipped by 4 bases and J by 4 bases, with 20 bases between them. The full variable domain, rest sourced from reference TRBV5-6 and TRBJ1-2, is DAGVTQSPTHLIKTRGQQVTLRCSPKSGHDTVSWYQQALGQGPQFIFQYYEEEERQRGNFPDRFSGHQFPNYSSELNVNALLLGDSALYLCASSPGVGGRAYGYTFGSGTRLTVV.

The chain recombines TRBV7-9 with TRBJ2-3, with D uncertain. The CDR3 totals 12 residues. Germline CDR1 SEHNR, CDR2 FQNEAQ (reference sequence). Trimming removed 3 bases from V and 3 bases from J, with 4 bases in between. DNA of the CDR3: TGTGCCAGCAGCTTCTATACAGATACGCAGTATTTT. Protein: CASSFYTDTQYF.

The chain links TRBV27 to TRBJ2-7; 8 positions match TRBD2. CDR3 length: 14 amino acids. Germline assignment: CDR1 MNHEY and CDR2 SMNVEV (reference sequence). The ends lost 2 bases at V and 3 bases at J; junction bases unmatched: 3. The CDR3 here is CASSLNGGGYEQYF. For the CDR3, the DNA is TGTGCCAGCAGTTTAAACGGGGGGGGCTACGAGCAGTACTTC.

This clone was observed once. V and J are TRBV19 and TRBJ2-2; D gene unclear. Germline CDR1 is LNHDA and CDR2 is SQIVND (reference sequence). This CDR3 region has 13 residues. Trimming shortened V by 7 bases and J by 6 bases, and 12 bases separated the two germline ends. CDR3 amino acids: CASTWFEAGELFF. The CDR3 DNA reads as TGTGCCAGTACCTGGTTTGAGGCCGGGGAGCTGTTTTTT.

The V call is TRBV19, the J call TRBJ1-2; no firm D call. Per germline, CDR1 LNHDA and CDR2 SQIVND (reference sequence). CDR3 length: 11 residues. The V and J ends lost 0 bases and 7 bases respectively, with 3 bases between them. The CDR3 protein is CASSIERGYTF. CDR3 bases: TGTGCCAGTAGTATAGAGCGTGGCTACACCTTC.

The chain carries TRBV4-2 and TRBJ2-5; 10 bases match TRBD1. CDR3 length: 15 amino acids. Germline V gives CDR1 LGHNA, CDR2 YNFKEQ. With 4 bases clipped from V and 4 bases from J, the junction kept 6 bases outside the gene matches. The CDR3 nucleotides are TGTGCCAGCAGCCCCCTAGGGGACAGGGGAGAGACCCAGTACTTC. Translating gives CASSPLGDRGETQYF.

J is TRBJ1-2 and V is TRBV28; possibly TRBD1 for D (5 bases). CDR1 and CDR2 (germline): MDHEN, SYDVKM. V lost 3 bases, J lost 4 bases, and 18 bases lay in between. This CDR3 region has 16 residues. DNA of the CDR3: TGTGCCAGCAGTTTTAATCCGGGGGTTTTAGGCTATGGCTACACCTTC. Amino acid sequence: CASSFNPGVLGYGYTF.

This sequence joins TRBV7-9 and TRBJ1-1; 8 nucleotides line up with TRBD1. V lost 5 bases and J lost 4; bases outside the gene matches: 12. The CDR3 has 16 amino acids. Germline values: CDR1 SEHNR, CDR2 FQNEAQ (reference sequence). CDR3 residues: CASSPLFRGLGTEAFF. CDR3 in DNA: TGTGCCAGCAGCCCCCTTTTCAGGGGGCTTGGCACTGAAGCTTTCTTT. Supplemented by reference TRBV7-9 and TRBJ1-1, the full variable domain reads DTGVSQNPRHKITKRGQNVTFRCDPISEHNRLYWYRQTLGQGPEFLTYFQNEAQLEKSRLLSDRFSAERPKGSFSTLEIQRTEQGDSAMYLCASSPLFRGLGTEAFFGQGTRLTVV.

To note about this clone: This specimen includes other DNA sequences encoding the same CDR3. The rearrangement uses TRBV29-1 and TRBJ2-5; 7 bases are shared with TRBD1. V shed 6 bases, J shed 1 base, and the junction held 2 bases outside the gene matches. The CDR3 extends over 12 amino acids. Germline CDR1 reads SQVTM; CDR2 reads ANQGSEA. The CDR3 region has the DNA TGCAGCGTCTACAGGGGCCAAGAGACCCAGTACTTC. Translated, it gives CSVYRGQETQYF.

This chain uses TRBV7-2 with TRBJ2-2; 10 bases fit TRBD2. Germline-derived CDR1 and CDR2 are SGHTA and FQGNSA. This CDR3 contains 16 residues. V gave up 5 bases and J gave up 4 bases; unmatched junction bases: 7. CDR3 sequence: CASSLQIAGGTGELFF. The CDR3 region has the DNA TGTGCCAGCAGCCTACAGATAGCGGGGGGCACCGGGGAGCTGTTTTTT.

V and J are TRBV9 and TRBJ1-5, with D unresolved. This CDR3 spans 13 amino acids. From germline, CDR1 is SGDLS and CDR2 YYNGEE. V was cut by 2 bases and J by 9 bases, with 12 bases left in between. The chain's CDR3 is CASSVGDSWPQHF. Here the CDR3 DNA reads TGTGCCAGCAGCGTTGGAGACTCGTGGCCCCAGCATTTT. Full variable domain (outside the CDR3, taken from reference TRBV9 and TRBJ1-5): DSGVTQTPKHLITATGQRVTLRCSPRSGDLSVYWYQQSLDQGLQFLIQYYNGEERAKGNILERFSAQQFPDLHSELNLSSLELGDSALYFCASSVGDSWPQHFGDGTRLSIL.

This clone came up a few times. V and J are TRBV12-5 and TRBJ2-3; D is uncertain. CDR3 length equals 11 residues. Germline V gives CDR1 LGHNT, CDR2 FRNRAP. The V end was cut by 2 bases, the J end by 10 bases, with 7 bases between. CDR3 DNA: TGTGCTAGTGGTTTGAACAATGCGCAGTATTTT. Residues: CASGLNNAQYF.

The chain joins TRBV5-4 to TRBJ2-6; D is perhaps TRBD2 (6 bases). V dropped 2 bases and J dropped 0 bases, with 12 bases sitting between them. Per the germline V gene, CDR1 is SGHNT and CDR2 is YYREEE (reference sequence). The CDR3 loop spans 17 amino acids. As DNA, the CDR3 is TGTGCCAGCAGCTTTGGAGGGACGAGCTCTGGGGCCAACGTCCTGACTTTC. Translating it yields CASSFGGTSSGANVLTF.

The J gene is TRBJ2-7, the V gene TRBV6-6; 8 nucleotides line up with TRBD1. J was trimmed by 7 bases and V by 5 bases; bases with no gene match: 16. Germline-derived CDR1 and CDR2 are MNHNY and SVGAGI (reference sequence). This CDR3 is 16 amino acids long. The CDR3 coding sequence is TGTGCCAGCAGTGGACCCCTCGGGACAGGTGTCCGGGAGCAGTACTTC. Residues: CASSGPLGTGVREQYF.

The chain uses TRBV5-1 and TRBJ2-7, with 9 positions matching TRBD2. The CDR3 is 17 amino acids. CDR1 and CDR2 (germline): SGHRS, YFSETQ. J gave up 5 bases and V 1 base, and 13 bases lay outside the gene matches. CDR3 in DNA: TGCGCCAGCAGCTTGATCGGAATGGCGGGGGGGCCCCACGAGCAGTACTTC. Translated, it gives CASSLIGMAGGPHEQYF.

This clone has just a few counts. The V call is TRBV5-1, the J call TRBJ2-2; TRBD1 is a possible D gene (6 bases). The germline gives CDR1 SGHRS, CDR2 YFSETQ. V was shortened by 5 bases and J by 0 bases, with 8 bases between the two germline ends. The CDR3 extends over 14 amino acids. The chain's CDR3 is CASRQGTNTGELFF. The DNA of the CDR3 is TGCGCCAGCAGACAGGGTACGAACACCGGGGAGCTGTTTTTT. Looking up the rest from reference TRBV5-1 and TRBJ2-2 gives the full variable domain: KAGVTQTPRYLIKTRGQQVTLSCSPISGHRSVSWYQQTPGQGLQFLFEYFSETQRNKGNFPGRFSGRQFSNSRSEMNVSTLELGDSALYLCASRQGTNTGELFFGEGSRLTVL.

The chain links TRBV7-6 to TRBJ2-7; weak D call: TRBD1 (6 bases). V dropped 4 bases and J dropped 9 bases, with 25 bases sitting between them. Germline V gene data show CDR1 as SGHVS and CDR2 as FNYEAQ. This CDR3 contains 16 residues. The CDR3 sequence is CASSSPARAQGSGQYF. CDR3 nucleotide sequence: TGTGCCAGCAGCTCGCCCGCTAGGGCGCAGGGGTCGGGGCAGTACTTC.

The chain links TRBV6-5 to TRBJ2-3; 8 positions agree with TRBD2. There are 15 residues in the CDR3. J gave up 1 base and V 6 bases, and 6 bases lay outside the gene matches. The germline gives CDR1 MNHEY, CDR2 SVGAGI. The CDR3 reads CASRRGAGGTDTQYF. CDR3 bases: TGTGCCAGCAGAAGAGGAGCGGGGGGCACAGATACGCAGTATTTT.

This clone was detected only once. The V call is TRBV5-6, the J call TRBJ1-5; possibly TRBD1 for D (5 bases). Germline V gene data show CDR1 as SGHDT and CDR2 as YYEEEE. Between the trimmed V and J ends, which lost 7 bases and 9 bases, there was a span of 11 bases. The CDR3 runs to 11 residues. The CDR3 sequence: CASPRGGPQHF. DNA for the CDR3: TGTGCCAGCCCCCGCGGGGGGCCCCAGCATTTT.

V is TRBV9 and J is TRBJ2-5; 7 bases agree with TRBD2. CDR1 and CDR2 (germline): SGDLS, YYNGEE. Germline trimming cut 0 bases from V and 4 bases from J; bases unmatched to any gene: 9. This CDR3 has 16 residues. CDR3 sequence reads: CASSVENGGSGETQYF. The CDR3 DNA is TGTGCCAGCAGCGTAGAGAACGGCGGGAGTGGAGAGACCCAGTACTTC.

This CDR3 is CASSSRGGNTGELFF. CDR3 DNA: TGTGCCAGCAGCTCCCGAGGAGGGAACACCGGGGAGCTGTTTTTT. This chain uses TRBV7-9 with TRBJ2-2, with D possibly TRBD2 on 5 matching bases. The length of the CDR3 is 15 residues. Trimming took off 4 bases at V and 1 base at J, with 10 bases between the two ends. Germline CDR1 SEHNR, CDR2 FQNEAQ (reference sequence).

V is TRBV19 and J is TRBJ2-7, with 8 bases fitting TRBD1. Germline V lookup: CDR1 LNHDA, CDR2 SQIVND (reference sequence). V was pared by 5 bases and J by 2 bases, with 8 bases of the junction left unmatched. The CDR3 consists of 15 residues. CDR3 nucleotides: TGTGCCAGTAGTGAAACCGGGACAGGACCCTACGAGCAGTACTTC. It codes for CASSETGTGPYEQYF.

The chain joins TRBV4-1 to TRBJ2-1; D might be TRBD2 (6 bases). CDR3 length: 15 residues. V lost 4 bases, J lost 9 bases, and 19 bases lay in between. Germline CDR1 is MGHRA and CDR2 is YSYEKL. This CDR3 reads CASSPSGTSLGEQFF. CDR3 bases: TGCGCCAGCAGCCCCTCCGGGACTTCATTAGGTGAGCAGTTCTTC.

This clone was counted once. The V gene is TRBV2, the J gene TRBJ2-2; D is perhaps TRBD2 (5 bases). The germline gives CDR1 SNHLY, CDR2 FYNNEI. Trimming cost V 7 bases and J 8 bases, with 17 bases left between them. The CDR3 consists of 14 residues. CDR3: CASTIGLGGGELFF. The CDR3 DNA sequence: TGTGCCAGCACTATCGGACTGGGCGGGGGGGAGCTGTTTTTT.